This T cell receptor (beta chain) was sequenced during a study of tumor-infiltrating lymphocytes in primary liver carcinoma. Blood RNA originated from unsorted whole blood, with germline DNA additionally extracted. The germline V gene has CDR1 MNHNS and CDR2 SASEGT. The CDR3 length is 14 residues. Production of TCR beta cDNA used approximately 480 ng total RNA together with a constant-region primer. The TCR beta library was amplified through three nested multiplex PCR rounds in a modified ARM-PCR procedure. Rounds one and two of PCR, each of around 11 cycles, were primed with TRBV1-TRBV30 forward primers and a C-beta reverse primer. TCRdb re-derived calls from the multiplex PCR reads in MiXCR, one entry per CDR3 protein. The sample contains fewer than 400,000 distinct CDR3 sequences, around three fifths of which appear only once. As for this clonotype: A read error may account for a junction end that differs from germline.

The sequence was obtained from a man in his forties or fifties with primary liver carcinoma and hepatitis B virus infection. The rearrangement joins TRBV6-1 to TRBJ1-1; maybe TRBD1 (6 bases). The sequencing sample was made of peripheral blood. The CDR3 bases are TGTGTCAGCAGTAGAATTACAGGGTTGGGTGAAGCTTTCTTT. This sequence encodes CVSSRITGLGEAFF.